These 13 T cell receptor beta chains originate from one sample sequenced in a study of T cell changes during pregnancy in multiple sclerosis. Method: immunoSEQ multiplex PCR; TCRdb's copy keeps in-frame clones and lacks some. The sample holds 100,000 or so clones; 85% to 95% are singletons and the top ten take more than 1.5%. This material consisted of peripheral blood, taken after pregnancy. The receptors shown here come from a female donor in good health, enrolled as a control in a pregnancy study.

This clone was detected only a few times. The V call is TRBV5-5, the J call TRBJ2-1; possible D gene TRBD2, 5 bases. The germline CDR1 and CDR2 sequences are SGHKS and YYEKEE (reference sequence). Trimming cost V 0 bases and J 4 bases, with 14 bases left between them. CDR3 size: 16 residues. The CDR3 bases are TGTGCCAGCAGCTTGGATAGTAGAGGGTCTTACAATGAGCAGTTCTTC. Protein product: CASSLDSRGSYNEQFF.

This chain links TRBV5-1 with TRBJ2-7; 8 bases align to TRBD1. The germline V gene has CDR1 SGHRS and CDR2 YFSETQ. J was trimmed by 4 bases and V by 3 bases; bases with no gene match: 9. CDR3 length: 15 amino acids. The CDR3 DNA reads as TGCGCCAGCAGCTCTCAGGGGGCCGAGGGGTACGAGCAGTACTTC. Protein product: CASSSQGAEGYEQYF. Based on the CDR3 plus reference TRBV5-1 and TRBJ2-7, the full variable domain is KAGVTQTPRYLIKTRGQQVTLSCSPISGHRSVSWYQQTPGQGLQFLFEYFSETQRNKGNFPGRFSGRQFSNSRSEMNVSTLELGDSALYLCASSSQGAEGYEQYFGPGTRLTVT.

This clone has a single count. CDR3 nucleotide sequence: TGCGCCAGCAGCTTGGATACTAGCGGGAGGGAGTTAAACTCTCAAGAGACCCAGTACTTC. This encodes CASSLDTSGRELNSQETQYF. The gene calls are TRBV5-1 and TRBJ2-5, with TRBD2 matching 13 bases. Trimming took 0 bases from V and 2 from J; bases not matched to a gene: 13. Looked up from germline, CDR1 is SGHRS and CDR2 is YFSETQ. The CDR3 has 20 amino acids.

V is TRBV6-5 and J is TRBJ1-3; D unresolved. In germline, CDR1 is MNHEY, CDR2 SVGAGI. Trimming stripped 4 bases from V and 0 bases from J, with 13 bases between. This CDR3 has 16 residues. This CDR3 is CASSSSDLGSGNTIYF. CDR3 nucleotide sequence: TGTGCCAGCAGTTCCTCCGACTTGGGCTCTGGAAACACCATATATTTT.

This chain joins TRBV5-1 and TRBJ2-7; perhaps TRBD2 as D (6 bases). Trimming removed 0 bases from V and 3 bases from J, with 10 bases in between. Per germline, CDR1 SGHRS and CDR2 YFSETQ. This CDR3 region has 14 residues. CDR3 DNA: TGCGCCAGCAGCTTGGATCTAGCGAGCTACGAGCAGTACTTC. This translates into CASSLDLASYEQYF.

The CDR3 nucleotides read TGTGCCAGTAGTATTATTGGCGGGAGAAGGAGCAATCAGCCCCAGCATTTT. Translation: CASSIIGGRRSNQPQHF. This chain connects TRBV19 to TRBJ1-5; D unresolved. The CDR3 totals 17 residues. Germline-derived CDR1 and CDR2 are LNHDA and SQIVND (reference sequence). With 3 bases removed from V and 1 base from J, the gap between germline ends came to 16 bases.

The genes are TRBV7-9 and TRBJ2-2; 7 bases are shared with TRBD1. J lost 2 bases, V lost 4 bases, and 4 bases had no gene match. The CDR3 totals 15 residues. Germline lookup yields CDR1 SEHNR and CDR2 FQNEAQ (reference sequence). In DNA, the CDR3 is TGTGCCAGCAGCTCCGGGACAGAAAACACCGGGGAGCTGTTTTTT. Its translation: CASSSGTENTGELFF.

In this sample, this clone turned up once. The V gene is TRBV6-6, the J gene TRBJ2-3; 9 bases map to TRBD2. The ends lost 4 bases at V and 1 base at J; junction bases unmatched: 3. Germline values: CDR1 MNHNY, CDR2 SVGAGI (reference sequence). The CDR3 is 15 residues long. CDR3 sequence: CASSSLAGGTDTQYF. As DNA, the CDR3 is TGTGCCAGCAGTTCCTTAGCGGGAGGCACAGATACGCAGTATTTT.

This rearrangement joins TRBV5-1 to TRBJ2-7, with 10 bases that match TRBD1. Germline CDR1 SGHRS, CDR2 YFSETQ. After removal of 4 bases from V and 5 bases from J, the junction contained 12 bases not matched to a gene. CDR3 size: 16 residues. The CDR3 spells CASSQGAGTGADEQYF. CDR3 bases: TGCGCCAGCAGCCAAGGGGCCGGGACAGGGGCTGACGAGCAGTACTTC.

This chain joins TRBV15 and TRBJ2-3; a possible D gene is TRBD1 (6 bases). This CDR3 spans 16 amino acids. In germline, CDR1 is LNHNV, CDR2 YYDKDF (reference sequence). The germline V and J ends were trimmed by 0 bases and 10 bases, with 20 bases remaining between them. This CDR3 is CATSRDKGGPLFAQYF. The CDR3 DNA sequence: TGTGCCACCAGCAGAGATAAAGGGGGACCTCTATTTGCGCAGTATTTT.

The CDR3: CASSVEGYNEQFF. CDR3 bases: TGTGCCAGCAGTGTGGAGGGTTACAATGAGCAGTTCTTC. This chain joins TRBV2 and TRBJ2-1; tentative D call: TRBD2 (6 bases). CDR1 and CDR2 from the germline V gene are SNHLY and FYNNEI. There are 13 residues in the CDR3. Trimming took off 4 bases at V and 4 bases at J, with 8 bases between the two ends.

The rearrangement uses TRBV10-3 and TRBJ1-1; D might be TRBD1 (6 bases). The CDR3 runs to 13 residues. The V gene's germline CDR1 is ENHRY and CDR2 SYGVKD. Trimming took off 5 bases at V and 2 bases at J, with 9 bases between the two ends. In nucleotides, the CDR3 is TGTGCCATCAGTCTACAGGGTAACACTGAAGCTTTCTTT. Encoded protein: CAISLQGNTEAFF.

This clone was recorded only once. The genes are TRBV4-1 and TRBJ2-1; 15 bases map to TRBD2. The CDR3 has 19 amino acids. Losses at the gene ends were 3 bases for V and 4 bases for J; bases not matched to a gene: 10. The V gene's germline CDR1 is MGHRA and CDR2 YSYEKL. This chain's CDR3 is CASSQLRTSGRAFYNEQFF. The CDR3 DNA sequence: TGCGCCAGCAGCCAGCTACGGACTAGCGGGAGGGCCTTTTACAATGAGCAGTTCTTC.